Listed below are T cell receptor beta chains from one sample, sequenced in a study of blood T cell repertoires in COVID-19. Using immunoSEQ multiplex PCR, the repertoire was profiled, and TCRdb retains in-frame clones only, with some absent. The sample consists of about 350,000 clones, approximately 91% of them appearing once. The sequenced sample was peripheral blood. The receptors here all came from a woman in her seventies with COVID-19, enrolled during active disease. The CDR3 runs from the conserved cysteine through the conserved F or W. A D gene is named only where the DNA matches it firmly.

CDR3 protein | V gene | CDR3 length | J gene | D gene
CATSPRGETQYF | TRBV24-1 | 12 | TRBJ2-5 | TRBD1
CASGPDRTNTEAFF | TRBV7-2 | 14 | TRBJ1-1 | NA
CATSDRSGTSDSQPQHF | TRBV24-1 | 17 | TRBJ1-5 | NA
CASSQRGWGSEAFF | TRBV3-1/TRBV3-2 | 14 | TRBJ1-1 | NA
CASSFAGRGYTF | TRBV7-8 | 12 | TRBJ1-2 | NA
CASSPGGNGNTEAFF | TRBV5-4 | 15 | TRBJ1-1 | NA
CASSLGGTDTQYF | TRBV11-2 | 13 | TRBJ2-3 | NA
CASSEPSGGTNTGELFF | TRBV2 | 17 | TRBJ2-2 | TRBD2
CASSSAVGEQYF | TRBV6-5 | 12 | TRBJ2-7 | NA
CAISVAGGTYNEQFF | TRBV10-3 | 15 | TRBJ2-1 | TRBD2
CASSPPSLGYTF | TRBV18 | 12 | TRBJ1-2 | NA
CSASRGSSTDTQYF | TRBV20-1 | 14 | TRBJ2-3 | NA
CASSYVKGANYGYTF | TRBV6-2/TRBV6-3 | 15 | TRBJ1-2 | NA
CASSSRVRTGTSGGAHIYEQYF | TRBV27 | 22 | TRBJ2-7 | TRBD2
CATSDPGGGGNQPQHF | TRBV24-1 | 16 | TRBJ1-5 | NA
CASSGSGGLTDTQYF | TRBV19 | 15 | TRBJ2-3 | TRBD2
CASTSRNEQFF | TRBV2 | 11 | TRBJ2-1 | NA
CASSKAGQFNSYEQYF | TRBV19 | 16 | TRBJ2-7 | NA
CASSLDRALQETQYF | TRBV14 | 15 | TRBJ2-5 | TRBD1
CASSLRGLAGKTDTQYF | TRBV5-4 | 17 | TRBJ2-3 | TRBD2
CASSKGQGGEKLFF | TRBV5-6 | 14 | TRBJ1-4 | TRBD1
CASSQDGGDDTEAFF | TRBV4-3 | 15 | TRBJ1-1 | NA
CASSFSPPGGGTEAFF | TRBV7-2 | 16 | TRBJ1-1 | TRBD1
CASSRHDTLAGGPLQYF | TRBV3-1/TRBV3-2 | 17 | TRBJ2-7 | TRBD2